The 2 T cell receptor beta chains below come from one sample, sequenced in a study of T cell changes during pregnancy in multiple sclerosis. Libraries were prepared by immunoSEQ multiplex PCR; TCRdb keeps only in-frame clonotypes and omits some of them. Of tens of thousands of clones in the sample, around 93% were seen once. The sample consisted of peripheral blood, taken before pregnancy. The receptors originated from a female donor with multiple sclerosis, enrolled in a pregnancy study.

This chain connects TRBV18 to TRBJ2-2, with 7 bases matching TRBD1. Losses at the gene ends were 6 bases for V and 3 bases for J; bases not matched to a gene: 4. This CDR3 comprises 14 residues. Germline values: CDR1 KGHSH, CDR2 LQKENI. CDR3 region: CASSPGQYTGELFF. The CDR3 coding sequence is TGTGCCAGCTCCCCGGGACAGTACACCGGGGAGCTGTTTTTT.

The chain combines TRBV19 with TRBJ1-5; possible D gene TRBD1, 5 bases. This CDR3 spans 14 amino acids. V was clipped by 3 bases and J by 2 bases, with 8 bases between them. Per the germline V gene, CDR1 is LNHDA and CDR2 is SQIVND (reference sequence). CDR3 sequence reads: CASSILQGNQPQHF. CDR3 nucleotide sequence: TGTGCCAGTAGTATTTTACAGGGCAATCAGCCCCAGCATTTT.